Listed below are T cell receptor beta chains from one sample, sequenced in a study of Ad26.COV2.S vaccination and SARS-CoV-2 variants. Profiled with immunoSEQ multiplex PCR; TCRdb holds only in-frame clones, not every one. In the table there are about 430,000 clones, around nine tenths of which are singletons. Source: peripheral blood, taken in a trial of Ad26.COV2.S vaccine versus placebo. The receptors stem from a person between 18 and 65 years old who received the Ad26.COV2.S COVID-19 vaccine or a placebo. Both conserved end residues are part of each CDR3. The D gene is left open where the match is weak. Clone size is not always given. Where it is, it says once, few, many or a class for expanded clones.

j_gene	abundance	v_gene	d_gene	CDR3aa	CDR3nt
TRBJ1-1	.	TRBV5-4	.	CASSSPHTLNTEAFF	TGTGCCAGCAGCTCTCCACACACGCTGAACACTGAAGCTTTCTTT
TRBJ1-2	.	TRBV5-4	.	CASSLDRANYGYTF	TGTGCCAGCAGCTTGGATAGGGCTAACTATGGCTACACCTTC
TRBJ2-7	.	TRBV6-5	.	CASSTPFGGRYEQYF	TGTGCCAGCAGTACCCCCTTCGGGGGCAGGTACGAGCAGTACTTC
TRBJ2-5	.	TRBV11-2	TRBD2	CASSPTSGITQETQYF	TGTGCCAGCAGCCCCACTAGCGGAATAACCCAAGAGACCCAGTACTTC
TRBJ2-7	.	TRBV9	TRBD2	CASSVSGGSPEQYF	TGTGCCAGCAGCGTATCGGGCGGGAGCCCCGAGCAGTACTTC
TRBJ2-1	.	TRBV6-5	.	CASSYPTVNEQFF	TGTGCCAGCAGTTACCCGACGGTAAATGAGCAGTTCTTC
TRBJ1-3	.	TRBV15	.	CATSETYLSGRGSGNTIYF	TGTGCCACCAGCGAAACCTACCTGTCGGGCAGGGGCTCTGGAAACACCATATATTTT
TRBJ2-1	.	TRBV7-2	TRBD1	CASSGTGDNEQFF	TGTGCCAGCAGCGGGACAGGGGACAATGAGCAGTTCTTC
TRBJ2-7	.	TRBV18	TRBD2	CASSPGLDQAYEQYF	TGTGCCAGCTCACCGGGACTAGACCAAGCCTACGAGCAGTACTTC
TRBJ1-2	.	TRBV3-1/TRBV3-2	.	CASSQDGGNYGYTF	TGTGCCAGCAGCCAAGATGGGGGGAACTATGGCTACACCTTC
TRBJ2-3	.	TRBV29-1	.	CSGWDATDTQYF	TGCAGCGGGTGGGACGCCACAGATACGCAGTATTTT
TRBJ2-1	.	TRBV6-2/TRBV6-3	.	CASSYLHNEQFF	TGTGCCAGCAGTTACCTCCACAATGAGCAGTTCTTC
TRBJ2-2	.	TRBV6-5	.	CASSPGLNTGELFF	TGTGCCAGCAGTCCGGGACTTAACACCGGGGAGCTGTTTTTT
TRBJ2-7	few	TRBV28	TRBD2	CASRKKLTGGALEQYF	TGTGCCAGCAGAAAAAAACTTACGGGAGGAGCTCTCGAGCAGTACTTC
TRBJ2-3	once	TRBV7-2	TRBD2	CASSISGTTDTQYF	TGTGCCAGCAGCATTAGCGGGACCACAGATACGCAGTATTTT
TRBJ2-7	.	TRBV7-9	TRBD2	CASSSGTSGRKAYEQYF	TGTGCCAGCAGCTCGGGGACTAGCGGGAGAAAAGCCTACGAGCAGTACTTC
TRBJ2-5	.	TRBV28	.	CASSLWAGVETQYF	TGTGCCAGCAGTTTATGGGCAGGGGTGGAGACCCAGTACTTC
TRBJ1-2	.	TRBV7-9	TRBD1	CASSLGQGRDGYTF	TGTGCCAGCAGCCTGGGACAGGGGAGGGATGGCTACACCTTC
TRBJ2-3	.	TRBV9	TRBD2	CASSEGPGGDTQYF	TGTGCCAGCAGCGAAGGTCCCGGGGGGGATACGCAGTATTTT
TRBJ2-7	.	TRBV27	.	CASSYSLGASYEQYF	TGTGCCAGCAGTTACTCCCTCGGGGCCTCCTACGAGCAGTACTTC
TRBJ2-3	.	TRBV20-1	.	CSARVTDTQYF	TGCAGTGCTAGAGTCACAGATACGCAGTATTTT
TRBJ2-7	.	TRBV28	.	CASSLRGSTYEQYF	TGTGCCAGCAGTTTACGAGGGAGCACGTACGAGCAGTACTTC
TRBJ1-2	.	TRBV30	TRBD1	CAWGTGGYTF	TGTGCCTGGGGAACAGGGGGTTACACCTTC
TRBJ1-4	.	TRBV19	.	CASSTGEIIEKLFF	TGTGCCAGTAGTACGGGAGAGATCATAGAAAAACTGTTTTTT
TRBJ2-1	.	TRBV18	TRBD2	CASSSLADSYNEQFF	TGTGCCAGCTCATCACTAGCGGACTCCTACAATGAGCAGTTCTTC
TRBJ2-1	.	TRBV25-1	TRBD2	CASSESSGRADEQFF	TGTGCCAGCAGTGAAAGTAGCGGGAGGGCCGATGAGCAGTTCTTC
TRBJ1-2	.	TRBV29-1	TRBD1	CSIGFEGGFGYGYTF	TGCAGCATTGGCTTTGAAGGGGGCTTCGGCTATGGCTACACCTTC
TRBJ1-3	.	TRBV30	.	CAWSVLFGRGSGNTIYF	TGTGCCTGGAGTGTACTCTTCGGCAGGGGCTCTGGAAACACCATATATTTT
TRBJ1-5	once	TRBV24-1	.	CATSVGVGNQPQHF	TGTGCCACCAGTGTGGGGGTAGGCAATCAGCCCCAGCATTTT
TRBJ2-1	.	TRBV10-3	.	CAISEPIASRNEQFF	TGTGCCATCAGTGAGCCTATAGCGAGTAGGAATGAGCAGTTCTTC
TRBJ2-1	.	TRBV11-3	.	CASSLEGYNEQFF	TGTGCCAGCAGCTTAGAGGGGTACAATGAGCAGTTCTTC
TRBJ2-3	.	TRBV19	TRBD2	CASSGLAGSTDTQYF	TGTGCCAGTAGCGGACTAGCGGGGAGCACAGATACGCAGTATTTT
TRBJ2-1	.	TRBV5-1	TRBD2	CASSLWGSGRVYNEQFF	TGCGCCAGCAGCTTGTGGGGAAGCGGGAGGGTCTATAATGAGCAGTTCTTC
TRBJ2-2	.	TRBV28	.	CASSLNTGELFF	TGTGCCAGCAGCCTGAACACCGGGGAGCTGTTTTTT
TRBJ1-1	.	TRBV9	TRBD1	CASTPGTGGSMNTEAFF	TGTGCCAGCACCCCCGGGACAGGGGGCTCTATGAACACTGAAGCTTTCTTT
TRBJ2-7	.	TRBV5-8	.	CASTGFGEQYF	TGTGCCAGCACTGGCTTCGGCGAGCAGTACTTC
TRBJ2-1	.	TRBV18	TRBD1	CASSPRTGSSDEQFF	TGTGCCAGCTCACCACGGACAGGGTCATCAGATGAGCAGTTCTTC
TRBJ2-1	.	TRBV21-1	.	CASIPIDAEYNEQFF	TGTGCCAGCATCCCGATTGACGCCGAATACAATGAGCAGTTCTTC
TRBJ2-5	.	TRBV6-5	.	CASRRAETQYF	TGTGCCAGCAGAAGGGCGGAGACCCAGTACTTC
TRBJ2-1	.	TRBV18	TRBD1	CASSAQGEGSNEQFF	TGTGCCAGCTCAGCTCAGGGGGAAGGTTCCAATGAGCAGTTCTTC
TRBJ2-7	once	TRBV11-2	.	CASSFTSYEQYF	TGTGCCAGCAGCTTTACATCCTACGAGCAGTACTTC
TRBJ2-7	once	TRBV6-2/TRBV6-3	.	CASSSPTTGYEQYF	TGTGCCAGCAGTTCCCCGACGACAGGCTACGAGCAGTACTTC
TRBJ2-5	.	TRBV18	.	CASSQEGGETQYF	TGTGCCAGCTCCCAAGAAGGGGGTGAGACCCAGTACTTC
TRBJ1-5	.	TRBV2	.	CASSDGTLPSNQPQHF	TGTGCCAGCAGTGACGGGACACTACCTTCCAATCAGCCCCAGCATTTT
TRBJ2-2	.	TRBV10-3	TRBD1	CAISLGTGHTGELFF	TGTGCCATCAGCCTTGGGACAGGGCATACCGGGGAGCTGTTTTTT
TRBJ2-5	.	TRBV19	.	CASSDTLTQETQYF	TGTGCCAGTAGCGATACGCTCACCCAAGAGACCCAGTACTTC
TRBJ2-2	.	TRBV19	TRBD2	CASSITSSGSYGELFF	TGTGCCAGTAGTATAACGTCTAGCGGGAGTTACGGGGAGCTGTTTTTT
TRBJ2-7	.	TRBV6-5	TRBD2	CASSYAGGPILNF	TGTGCCAGCAGTTACGCGGGAGGGCCGATCTTGAACTTC
TRBJ2-3	.	TRBV6-5	.	CASSYSVGGTTDTQYF	TGTGCCAGCAGTTACTCGGTCGGGGGAACCACAGATACGCAGTATTTT
TRBJ2-6	.	TRBV19	.	CASKPGLATGANVLTF	TGTGCCAGTAAGCCGGGGCTCGCAACTGGGGCCAACGTCCTGACTTTC